One sample yielded the 22 T cell receptor beta chains listed below, sequenced in a study of CD8+ T cells in alopecia areata. Specified treatment: oral pan-JAK inhibitor, 5-10 mg twice daily. Following extraction, RNA underwent reverse transcription to cDNA, which served as the sequencing template. Repertoires were generated with immunoSEQ multiplex PCR, while TCRdb's copy carries only in-frame clones and drops some. The sample carries about 88,000 clones, around 44% recorded once. This material consisted of CD8+ T cells sorted from blood, taken at week 24, from a patient treated with tofacitinib. The receptors shown here come from a human donor with alopecia areata.

This clone was recorded a few times. This chain uses TRBV6-4 with TRBJ2-1; TRBD2 matches at 14 bases. The germline CDR1 and CDR2 sequences are MRHNA and SNTAGT. The length of the CDR3 is 15 residues. V shed 3 bases and J 8 bases; nucleotides not matched to a gene: 3. The CDR3: CASSEVGLAGDEQFF. CDR3 DNA sequence: TGTGCCAGCAGTGAAGTGGGACTAGCGGGAGATGAGCAGTTCTTC.

This clone appeared a few times. Different DNA sequences within this sample yield the same CDR3. The chain carries TRBV9 and TRBJ2-5, with TRBD2 matching 9 bases. The V segment lost 0 bases and the J segment 5 bases; nucleotides outside the gene matches: 5. The germline V gene encodes CDR1 SGDLS and CDR2 YYNGEE. The CDR3 loop spans 15 amino acids. The CDR3 protein is CASSVGSGSGETQYF. The CDR3 bases are TGTGCCAGCAGCGTAGGTAGCGGGAGTGGGGAGACCCAGTACTTC.

The sample holds one count of this clone. The gene calls are TRBV13 and TRBJ1-1, with D tentatively TRBD1 (5 bases). Germline loops: CDR1 PRHDT, CDR2 FYEKMQ (reference sequence). The ends were cut back, 5 bases at V and 6 bases at J, with 16 bases in the middle. This CDR3 region has 14 residues. In DNA form, the CDR3 reads TGTGCCAGCAGCCTGGCGCTGGGGGAAGCTGAAGCTTTCTTT. Amino acids: CASSLALGEAEAFF.

This clone was observed once. J is TRBJ2-1 and V is TRBV11-3; possibly TRBD1 for D (5 bases). Germline lookup yields CDR1 SGHNT and CDR2 YENEEA. V was cut by 2 bases and J by 7 bases, with 12 bases left in between. This CDR3 spans 14 amino acids. Here the CDR3 reads CASSLQGRQNEQFF. In DNA form, the CDR3 reads TGTGCCAGCAGCTTACAGGGTAGGCAGAATGAGCAGTTCTTC.

Many counts were recorded for this clone. The chain carries TRBV27 and TRBJ2-1; a possible D gene is TRBD2 (6 bases). CDR1 MNHEY and CDR2 SMNVEV come from the germline V gene (reference sequence). The CDR3 spans 13 residues. V was clipped by 9 bases and J by 7 bases, with 16 bases between them. The CDR3 sequence is CASGTSPRNEQFF. The CDR3 DNA reads as TGTGCCAGTGGGACTTCCCCTCGGAATGAGCAGTTCTTC.

The genes are TRBV27 and TRBJ2-3, with 8 nucleotides matching TRBD2. The germline V gene has CDR1 MNHEY and CDR2 SMNVEV (reference sequence). CDR3 length: 14 amino acids. The ends lost 7 bases at V and 6 bases at J; junction bases unmatched: 9. CDR3 in amino acids: CASTERGSMDTQYF. The CDR3 DNA is TGTGCCAGCACCGAGCGGGGGTCCATGGATACGCAGTATTTT.

The chain is built from TRBV4-3 and TRBJ1-2, with 11 nucleotides matching TRBD1. Germline V gene data show CDR1 as LGHNA and CDR2 as YSLEER. CDR3 length: 18 amino acids. The V gene end was trimmed by 1 base and the J gene end by 5 bases; junction bases not matched to a gene: 12. This CDR3 reads CASSQALGQGAERYGYTF. The DNA for the CDR3 is TGCGCCAGCAGCCAAGCCCTAGGACAGGGGGCCGAGAGATATGGCTACACCTTC.

This rearrangement joins TRBV29-1 to TRBJ1-1, with 12 bases that match TRBD1. The CDR3 is made up of 16 amino acids. V shed 4 bases, J shed 5 bases, and the junction held 11 bases outside the gene matches. Per the germline V gene, CDR1 is SQVTM and CDR2 is ANQGSEA. In nucleotides, the CDR3 is TGCAGCGTTGCCGGGACAGGGGGCGCAGGGGGGACTGAAGCTTTCTTT. It is translated as CSVAGTGGAGGTEAFF.

The chain uses TRBV5-6 and TRBJ2-3; no firm D call. This CDR3 has 14 residues. Germline values: CDR1 SGHDT, CDR2 YYEEEE. The ends were cut back, 1 base at V and 1 base at J, with 7 bases in the middle. For the CDR3, the DNA is TGTGCCAGCAGCTTGAGGTTTGGCACAGATACGCAGTATTTT. It encodes CASSLRFGTDTQYF. The full variable domain, with the rest looked up from reference TRBV5-6 and TRBJ2-3, is DAGVTQSPTHLIKTRGQQVTLRCSPKSGHDTVSWYQQALGQGPQFIFQYYEEEERQRGNFPDRFSGHQFPNYSSELNVNALLLGDSALYLCASSLRFGTDTQYFGPGTRLTVL.

The sample holds a few counts of this clone. The rearrangement uses TRBV4-3 and TRBJ1-3, with 7 bases lining up with TRBD1. Germline V gene data show CDR1 as LGHNA and CDR2 as YSLEER. The CDR3 spans 16 residues. J lost 2 bases, V lost 0 bases, and 4 bases had no gene match. CDR3 in amino acids: CASSQDRTGPGNTIYF. CDR3 coding DNA: TGCGCCAGCAGCCAAGATCGGACAGGACCTGGAAACACCATATATTTT.

This clone was found a few times. V and J are TRBV29-1 and TRBJ1-2; 12 bases map to TRBD1. Unmatched junction bases numbered 5, after V lost 3 bases and J lost 6 bases. The CDR3 is 14 residues long. The germline CDR1 and CDR2 sequences are SQVTM and ANQGSEA. The CDR3 DNA reads TGCAGCGTTGATGGGACAGGGGGCGAAAATGGCTACACCTTC. This translates into CSVDGTGGENGYTF.

The V call is TRBV7-2, the J call TRBJ2-7, with D uncertain. There are 14 residues in the CDR3. The ends were cut back, 0 bases at V and 0 bases at J, with 6 bases in the middle. The germline gives CDR1 SGHTA, CDR2 FQGNSA. The CDR3 loop reads CASSLAPGSYEQYF. CDR3 in DNA: TGTGCCAGCAGCTTAGCGCCTGGCTCCTACGAGCAGTACTTC.

This clone was recorded a few times. This chain connects TRBV6-6 to TRBJ1-2; D unresolved. The CDR3 runs 16 residues. CDR1 and CDR2 from the germline V gene are MNHNY and SVGAGI (reference sequence). V was trimmed by 2 bases and J by 0 bases, leaving 13 bases between them. In DNA, the CDR3 is TGTGCCAGCAGTTACGCCAACACACCAGCTAACTATGGCTACACCTTC. Protein sequence: CASSYANTPANYGYTF.

In this sample, this clone turned up many times. V and J are TRBV11-2 and TRBJ2-3; TRBD1 agrees at 10 bases. CDR3 length: 18 amino acids. V dropped 5 bases and J dropped 5; count of bases not matched to a gene: 16. CDR1 is SGHAT and CDR2 is FQNNGV in the germline V gene. As DNA, the CDR3 is TGTGCCAGCAGCCGCTCCCCCCCGGGACAGGGGATAGTAGATACGCAGTATTTT. Protein sequence: CASSRSPPGQGIVDTQYF.

V gene TRBV13 combines with J gene TRBJ1-1; perhaps TRBD1 as D (6 bases). Germline loops: CDR1 PRHDT, CDR2 FYEKMQ (reference sequence). The CDR3 length is 17 residues. Between the trimmed V and J ends, which lost 7 bases and 2 bases, there was a span of 23 bases. The CDR3 coding sequence is TGTGCCAGCATCCGAATAGGGGATGGCAGGGGTAACACTGAAGCTTTCTTT. This codes for CASIRIGDGRGNTEAFF.

By frequency in the sample, this clone is medium-sized. This CDR3 reads CASSSPVAAAEEQYF. CDR3 sequence (DNA): TGTGCCAGCAGTTCCCCGGTCGCTGCCGCAGAGGAGCAGTACTTC. This rearrangement joins TRBV6-6 to TRBJ2-7, with unresolved D. V was shortened by 4 bases and J by 7 bases, with 20 bases between the two germline ends. Germline V gives CDR1 MNHNY, CDR2 SVGAGI (reference sequence). The length of the CDR3 is 15 residues.

The chain combines TRBV25-1 with TRBJ2-5; 13 nucleotides line up with TRBD2. V lost 6 bases, J lost 4 bases, and 2 bases stayed unmatched. This CDR3 region has 14 residues. Germline CDR1 reads MGHDK; CDR2 reads SYGVNS. CDR3 sequence: CASSGLAGAETQYF. The CDR3, as DNA: TGTGCCAGCAGCGGACTAGCGGGAGCAGAGACCCAGTACTTC.

The chain recombines TRBV6-1 with TRBJ2-3, with a tentative D call TRBD2 (6 bases). Trimming removed 7 bases from V and 6 bases from J, with 17 bases in between. CDR1 is MNHNS, CDR2 SASEGT, per germline. The CDR3 contains 14 residues. The CDR3 DNA reads as TGTGCCAGCAAGGGAACGGGAGCACTCGATACGCAGTATTTT. Protein: CASKGTGALDTQYF.

The V and J genes are TRBV11-2 and TRBJ2-3, with 10 bases matching TRBD2. Germline V gene sequence: CDR1 SGHAT, CDR2 FQNNGV. This CDR3 has 15 amino acids. J was trimmed by 4 bases and V by 2 bases; bases with no gene match: 3. DNA of the CDR3: TGTGCCAGCAGCTTACGCCTAGCGGGAGCAGATACGCAGTATTTT. It specifies CASSLRLAGADTQYF.

The rearrangement links TRBV4-3 to TRBJ2-7, with a tentative D call TRBD1 (6 bases). V dropped 1 base and J dropped 2 bases, with 9 bases sitting between them. The germline V gene has CDR1 LGHNA and CDR2 YSLEER. This CDR3 contains 14 residues. CDR3 bases: TGCGCCAGCAGCCAAGGCGAGGGGGCCTACGAGCAGTACTTC. Its translation is CASSQGEGAYEQYF.

As DNA, the CDR3 is TGCGCCAGCTCTGTAGAGAGCAGCACAGATACGCAGTATTTT. It yields the protein CASSVESSTDTQYF. The V and J genes are TRBV5-1 and TRBJ2-3; D ambiguous. V lost 7 bases to trimming and J lost 0 bases, with 12 bases between them. The V gene's germline CDR1 is SGHRS and CDR2 YFSETQ. There are 14 residues in the CDR3.

V gene TRBV14 combines with J gene TRBJ2-7; D might be TRBD1 (6 bases). Germline V gene sequence: CDR1 SGHDN, CDR2 FVKESK. This CDR3 spans 12 amino acids. V lost 4 bases and J lost 6, with 10 bases in between. CDR3 residues: CASSPTGSEQYF. CDR3 DNA: TGTGCCAGCAGCCCCACAGGGAGCGAGCAGTACTTC.